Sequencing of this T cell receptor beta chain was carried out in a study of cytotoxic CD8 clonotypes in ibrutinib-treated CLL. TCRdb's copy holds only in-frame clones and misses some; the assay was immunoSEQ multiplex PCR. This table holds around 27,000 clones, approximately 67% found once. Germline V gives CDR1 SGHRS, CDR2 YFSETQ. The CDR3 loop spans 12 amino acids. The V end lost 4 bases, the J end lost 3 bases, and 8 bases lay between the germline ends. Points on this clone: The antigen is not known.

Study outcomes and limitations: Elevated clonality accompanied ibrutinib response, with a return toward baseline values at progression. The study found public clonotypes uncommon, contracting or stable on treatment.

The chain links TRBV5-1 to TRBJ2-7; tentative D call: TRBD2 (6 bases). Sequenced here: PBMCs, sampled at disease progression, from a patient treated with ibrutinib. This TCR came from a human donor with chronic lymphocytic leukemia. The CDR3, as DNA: TGCGCCAGCAGCCCCGGGAGCTACGAGCAGTACTTC. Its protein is CASSPGSYEQYF. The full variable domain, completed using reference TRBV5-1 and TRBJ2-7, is KAGVTQTPRYLIKTRGQQVTLSCSPISGHRSVSWYQQTPGQGLQFLFEYFSETQRNKGNFPGRFSGRQFSNSRSEMNVSTLELGDSALYLCASSPGSYEQYFGPGTRLTVT.